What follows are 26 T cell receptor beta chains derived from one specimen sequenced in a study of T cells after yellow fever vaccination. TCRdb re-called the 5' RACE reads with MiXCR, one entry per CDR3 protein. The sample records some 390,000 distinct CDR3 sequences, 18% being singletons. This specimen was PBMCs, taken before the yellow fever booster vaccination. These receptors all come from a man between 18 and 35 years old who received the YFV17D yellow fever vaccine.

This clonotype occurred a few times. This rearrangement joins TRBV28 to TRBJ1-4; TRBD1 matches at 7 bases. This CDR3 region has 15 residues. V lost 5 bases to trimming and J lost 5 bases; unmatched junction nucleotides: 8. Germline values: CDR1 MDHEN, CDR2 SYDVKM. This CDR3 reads CASSALDRVNEKLFF. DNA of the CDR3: TGTGCCAGCAGTGCCCTCGACAGGGTCAATGAAAAACTGTTTTTT.

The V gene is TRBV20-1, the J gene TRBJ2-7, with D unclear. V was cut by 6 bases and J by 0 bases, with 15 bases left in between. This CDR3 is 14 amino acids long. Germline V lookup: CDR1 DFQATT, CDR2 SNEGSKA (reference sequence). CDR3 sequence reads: CSALTTESSYEQYV. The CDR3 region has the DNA TGCAGTGCACTCACAACAGAGAGCTCCTACGAGCAGTACGTC.

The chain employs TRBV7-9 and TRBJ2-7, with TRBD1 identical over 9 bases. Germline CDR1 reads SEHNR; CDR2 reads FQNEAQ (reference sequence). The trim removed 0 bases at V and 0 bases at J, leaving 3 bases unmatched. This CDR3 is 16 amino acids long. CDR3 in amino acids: CASSLALGQGSYEQYV. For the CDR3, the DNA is TGTGCCAGCAGCTTAGCGCTGGGACAGGGCTCCTACGAGCAGTACGTC.

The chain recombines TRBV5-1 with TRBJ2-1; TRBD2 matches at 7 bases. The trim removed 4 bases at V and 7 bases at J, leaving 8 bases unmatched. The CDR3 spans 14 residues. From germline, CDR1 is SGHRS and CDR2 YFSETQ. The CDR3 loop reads CASSLAGDRNEQFF. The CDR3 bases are TGCGCCAGCAGCCTGGCGGGGGATCGGAATGAGCAGTTCTTC. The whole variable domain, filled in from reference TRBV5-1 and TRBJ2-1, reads KAGVTQTPRYLIKTRGQQVTLSCSPISGHRSVSWYQQTPGQGLQFLFEYFSETQRNKGNFPGRFSGRQFSNSRSEMNVSTLELGDSALYLCASSLAGDRNEQFFGPGTRLTVL.

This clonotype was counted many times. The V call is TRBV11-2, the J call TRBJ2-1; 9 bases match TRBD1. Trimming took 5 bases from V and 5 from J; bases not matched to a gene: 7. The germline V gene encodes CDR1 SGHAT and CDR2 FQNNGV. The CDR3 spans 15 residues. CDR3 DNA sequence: TGTGCCAGCAGCATACGGGACAGGGTCCACAATGAGCAGTTCTTC. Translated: CASSIRDRVHNEQFF.

The CDR3 nucleotides are TGCGCCAGCAGCGGGACTAGCGGGGGGACCGGGGAGCTGTTTTTT. Translation: CASSGTSGGTGELFF. V and J are TRBV5-1 and TRBJ2-2; 15 nucleotides line up with TRBD2. Germline V CDR1 and CDR2: SGHRS, YFSETQ. V dropped 4 bases and J dropped 5; count of bases not matched to a gene: 0. The CDR3 consists of 15 residues.

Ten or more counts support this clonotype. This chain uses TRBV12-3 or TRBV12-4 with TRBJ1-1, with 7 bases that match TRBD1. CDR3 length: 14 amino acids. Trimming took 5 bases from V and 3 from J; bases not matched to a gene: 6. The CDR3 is CASSLDRADTEAFF. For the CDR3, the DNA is TGTGCCAGCAGTCTCGACAGGGCGGACACTGAAGCTTTCTTT.

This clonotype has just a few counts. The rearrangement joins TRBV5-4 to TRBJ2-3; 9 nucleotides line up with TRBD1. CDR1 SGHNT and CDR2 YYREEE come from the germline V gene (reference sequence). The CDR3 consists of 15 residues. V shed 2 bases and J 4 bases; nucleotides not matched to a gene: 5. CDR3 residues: CASSFPGQGPDTQYF. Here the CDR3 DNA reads TGTGCCAGCAGCTTCCCGGGACAGGGCCCAGATACGCAGTATTTT. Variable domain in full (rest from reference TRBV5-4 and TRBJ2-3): ETGVTQSPTHLIKTRGQQVTLRCSSQSGHNTVSWYQQALGQGPQFIFQYYREEENGRGNFPPRFSGLQFPNYSSELNVNALELDDSALYLCASSFPGQGPDTQYFGPGTRLTVL.

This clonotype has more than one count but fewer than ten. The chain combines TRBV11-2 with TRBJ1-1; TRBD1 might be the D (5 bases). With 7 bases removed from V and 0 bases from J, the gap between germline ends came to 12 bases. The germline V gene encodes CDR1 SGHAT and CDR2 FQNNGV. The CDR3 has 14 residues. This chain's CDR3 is CASTVGGLNTEAFF. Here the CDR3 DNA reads TGTGCCAGCACAGTGGGGGGGTTGAACACTGAAGCTTTCTTT.

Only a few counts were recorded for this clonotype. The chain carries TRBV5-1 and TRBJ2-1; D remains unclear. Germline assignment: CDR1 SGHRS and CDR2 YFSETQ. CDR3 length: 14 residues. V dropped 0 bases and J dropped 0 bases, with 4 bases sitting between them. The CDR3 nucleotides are TGCGCCAGCAGCTTGGACAACTCCTACAATGAGCAGTTCTTC. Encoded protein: CASSLDNSYNEQFF.

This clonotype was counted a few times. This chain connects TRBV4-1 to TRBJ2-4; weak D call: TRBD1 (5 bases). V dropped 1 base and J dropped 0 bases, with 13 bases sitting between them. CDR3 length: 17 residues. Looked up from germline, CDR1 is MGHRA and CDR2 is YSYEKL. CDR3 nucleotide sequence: TGCGCCAGCAGCCAAGCCCCTCCGACAGTAGCCAAAAACATTCAGTACTTC. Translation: CASSQAPPTVAKNIQYF.

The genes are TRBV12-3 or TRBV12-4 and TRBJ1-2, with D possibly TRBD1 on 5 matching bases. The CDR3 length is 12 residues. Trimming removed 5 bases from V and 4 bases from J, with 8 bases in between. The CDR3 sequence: CASSGGPYGYTF. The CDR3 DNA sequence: TGTGCCAGCAGTGGGGGTCCCTATGGCTACACCTTC.

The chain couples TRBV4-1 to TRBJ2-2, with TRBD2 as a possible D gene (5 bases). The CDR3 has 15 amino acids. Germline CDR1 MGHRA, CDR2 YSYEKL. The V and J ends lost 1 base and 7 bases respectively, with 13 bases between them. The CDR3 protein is CASSQGPKGVGELFF. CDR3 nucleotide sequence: TGCGCCAGCAGCCAAGGGCCGAAGGGAGTCGGGGAGCTGTTTTTT.

This chain's CDR3 is CASSLSIGQSSYEQYF. In DNA, the CDR3 is TGTGCCAGCAGCCTATCTATCGGACAAAGCTCCTACGAGCAGTACTTC. V and J are TRBV7-2 and TRBJ2-7; a weak D match, TRBD1 (5 bases). The CDR3 is 16 residues long. Germline V gives CDR1 SGHTA, CDR2 FQGNSA. The germline V and J ends were trimmed by 5 bases and 0 bases, with 17 bases remaining between them.

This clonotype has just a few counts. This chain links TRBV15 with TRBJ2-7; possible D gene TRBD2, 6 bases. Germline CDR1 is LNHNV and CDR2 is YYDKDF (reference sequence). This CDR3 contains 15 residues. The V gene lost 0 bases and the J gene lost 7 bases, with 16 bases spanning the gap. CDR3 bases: TGTGCCACCAGCAGAGATCGTAGGACGGCGGGGGAGCAGTACTTC. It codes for CATSRDRRTAGEQYF. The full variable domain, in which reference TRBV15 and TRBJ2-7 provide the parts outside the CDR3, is DAMVIQNPRYQVTQFGKPVTLSCSQTLNHNVMYWYQQKSSQAPKLLFHYYDKDFNNEADTPDNFQSRRPNTSFCFLDIRSPGLGDTAMYLCATSRDRRTAGEQYFGPGTRLTVT.

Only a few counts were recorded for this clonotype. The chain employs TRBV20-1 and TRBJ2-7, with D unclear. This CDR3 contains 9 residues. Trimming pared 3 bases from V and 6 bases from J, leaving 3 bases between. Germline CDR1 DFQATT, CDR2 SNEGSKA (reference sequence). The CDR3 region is CSARSEQYV. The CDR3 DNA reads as TGCAGTGCTAGGTCCGAGCAGTACGTC.

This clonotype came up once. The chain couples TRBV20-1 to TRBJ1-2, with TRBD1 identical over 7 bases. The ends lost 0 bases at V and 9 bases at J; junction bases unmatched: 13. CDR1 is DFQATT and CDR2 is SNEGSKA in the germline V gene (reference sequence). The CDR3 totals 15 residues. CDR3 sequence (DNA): TGCAGTGCTAGAGACCCAGGGACAGTGGGCGTTAGCTACACCTTC. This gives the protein CSARDPGTVGVSYTF.

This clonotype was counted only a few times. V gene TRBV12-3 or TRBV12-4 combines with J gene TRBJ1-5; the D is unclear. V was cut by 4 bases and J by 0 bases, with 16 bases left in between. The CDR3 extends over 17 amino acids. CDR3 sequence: CASSSKEGVYSNQPQHF. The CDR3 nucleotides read TGTGCCAGCAGTTCAAAAGAGGGAGTTTATAGCAATCAGCCCCAGCATTTT.

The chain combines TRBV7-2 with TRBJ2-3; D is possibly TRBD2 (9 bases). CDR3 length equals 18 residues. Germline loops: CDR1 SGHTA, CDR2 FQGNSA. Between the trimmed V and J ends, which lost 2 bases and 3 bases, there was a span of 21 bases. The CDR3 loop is CASSLRRGGHRGTDTQYF. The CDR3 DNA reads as TGTGCCAGCAGCTTAAGGCGGGGGGGCCACAGGGGGACAGATACGCAGTATTTT.

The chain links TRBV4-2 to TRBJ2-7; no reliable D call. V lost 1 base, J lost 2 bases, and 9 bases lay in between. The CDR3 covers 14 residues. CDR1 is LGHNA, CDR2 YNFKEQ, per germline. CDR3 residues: CASSQGLPPYEQYF. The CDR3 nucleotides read TGTGCCAGCAGCCAAGGTCTACCTCCCTACGAGCAGTACTTC.

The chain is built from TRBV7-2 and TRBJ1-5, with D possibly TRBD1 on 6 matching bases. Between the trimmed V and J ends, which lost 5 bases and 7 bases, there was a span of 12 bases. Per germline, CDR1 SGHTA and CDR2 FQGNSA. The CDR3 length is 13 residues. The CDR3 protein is CASSRIQGQPQHF. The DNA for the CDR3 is TGTGCCAGCAGCCGAATACAGGGACAGCCCCAGCATTTT.

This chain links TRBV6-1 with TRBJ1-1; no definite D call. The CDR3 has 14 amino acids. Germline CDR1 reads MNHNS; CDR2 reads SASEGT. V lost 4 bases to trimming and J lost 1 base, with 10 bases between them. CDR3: CASSAVGKNTEAFF. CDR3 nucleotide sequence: TGTGCCAGCAGTGCCGTAGGCAAGAACACTGAAGCTTTCTTT.

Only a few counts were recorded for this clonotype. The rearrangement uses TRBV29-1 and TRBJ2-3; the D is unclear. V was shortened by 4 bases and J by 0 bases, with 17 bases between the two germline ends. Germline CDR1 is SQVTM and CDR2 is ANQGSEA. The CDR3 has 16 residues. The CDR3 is CSVAARSLISTDTQYF. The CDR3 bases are TGCAGCGTTGCCGCGCGCTCGCTTATAAGCACAGATACGCAGTATTTT.

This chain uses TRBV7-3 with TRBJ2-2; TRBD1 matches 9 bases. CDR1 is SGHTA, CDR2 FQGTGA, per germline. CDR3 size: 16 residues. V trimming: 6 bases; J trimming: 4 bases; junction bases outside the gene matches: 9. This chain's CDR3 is CASSSTGGLSTGELFF. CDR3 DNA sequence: TGTGCCAGCAGTTCAACAGGGGGCCTCAGCACCGGGGAGCTGTTTTTT.

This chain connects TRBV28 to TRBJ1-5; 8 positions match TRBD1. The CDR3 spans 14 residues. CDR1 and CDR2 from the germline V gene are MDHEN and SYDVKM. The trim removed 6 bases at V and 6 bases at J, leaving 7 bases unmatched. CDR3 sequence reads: CASREGTGGQPQHF. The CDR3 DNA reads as TGTGCCAGCAGGGAGGGGACAGGCGGTCAGCCCCAGCATTTT.

The CDR3 reads CASSQLPAGGNSPLHF. CDR3 coding DNA: TGTGCCAGCAGTCAGCTACCCGCGGGAGGGAATTCACCCCTCCACTTT. The V and J genes are TRBV12-3 or TRBV12-4 and TRBJ1-6; D is unclear. Between the trimmed V and J ends, which lost 5 bases and 7 bases, there was a span of 18 bases. This CDR3 is built from 16 residues.